The clone carrying this T cell receptor (beta chain) is categorized as medium-sized (0.01 to 0.1%). Its antigen is currently unknown. These data originate in a study of radiotherapy plus CTLA-4 blockade in lung cancer. The overall study: There were objective responses in approximately 20% of patients, and more than 30% had disease control.

Each patient with chemo-refractory metastatic non-small-cell lung cancer was treated with focal radiation plus CTLA-4 blockade using ipilimumab. General study findings and limits: Tumor-derived TCR clones expanded in blood after radiotherapy plus ipilimumab. Reportedly, early blood T cell clone dynamics best predicted response, with interferon-beta.

This CDR3 has 12 residues. Between the trimmed V and J ends, which lost 0 bases and 7 bases, there was a span of 7 bases. Per the germline V gene, CDR1 is ENHRY and CDR2 is SYGVKD. Clones were read by immunoSEQ multiplex PCR, and TCRdb kept only the in-frame ones, dropping some. The sample contains about 62,000 clones, 70% to 80% of which appear only once. This specimen consisted of peripheral blood, obtained from a patient treated with radiotherapy plus ipilimumab. This sequence originates from a human donor with non-small cell lung cancer who had a complete response to radiotherapy plus ipilimumab. This sequence joins TRBV10-3 and TRBJ2-7; no reliable D call. The CDR3 spells CAISESWLEQYF. Written as DNA, the CDR3 is TGTGCCATCAGTGAGTCGTGGCTGGAGCAGTACTTC.